The 15 T cell receptor beta chains below were found in one sample sequenced in a study of blood T cell repertoires in COVID-19. Method: immunoSEQ multiplex PCR; TCRdb's copy keeps in-frame clones and lacks some. The data hold approximately 250,000 clones, with around 80% observed a single time. Sequencing was done on a sample of PBMCs or T cells enriched from blood (not recorded which). The receptors derive from a man aged 35 to 55 who had recovered from COVID-19.

The chain links TRBV10-3 to TRBJ2-2; 8 bases fit TRBD1. Germline V gene lookup returns CDR1 ENHRY and CDR2 SYGVKD. The V gene end was trimmed by 3 bases and the J gene end by 2 bases; junction bases not matched to a gene: 5. The CDR3 length is 16 residues. CDR3 in DNA: TGTGCCATCAGTGATTCGACAGGGGCAAACACCGGGGAGCTGTTTTTT. It specifies CAISDSTGANTGELFF.

The V call is TRBV2, the J call TRBJ2-3; 9 bases are a match to TRBD1. Germline trimming cut 5 bases from V and 4 bases from J; bases unmatched to any gene: 7. Germline lookup yields CDR1 SNHLY and CDR2 FYNNEI. The CDR3 runs to 15 residues. The CDR3 DNA follows: TGTGCCAGCAGTCCAGACAGGGGGATTCCAGATACGCAGTATTTT. It is translated as CASSPDRGIPDTQYF.

Points on this clone: The identical CDR3 is also encoded by other nucleotide sequences in the sample. The genes are TRBV18 and TRBJ1-5; D is perhaps TRBD1 (5 bases). This CDR3 spans 14 amino acids. The germline gives CDR1 KGHSH, CDR2 LQKENI. The V end lost 4 bases, the J end lost 1 base, and 8 bases lay between the germline ends. CDR3: CASSQQGSNQPQHF. The CDR3, as DNA: TGTGCCAGCTCACAGCAGGGAAGCAATCAGCCCCAGCATTTT. Based on the CDR3 plus reference TRBV18 and TRBJ1-5, the full variable domain is NAGVMQNPRHLVRRRGQEARLRCSPMKGHSHVYWYRQLPEEGLKFMVYLQKENIIDESGMPKERFSAEFPKEGPSILRIQQVVRGDSAAYFCASSQQGSNQPQHFGDGTRLSIL.

The J gene is TRBJ1-1, the V gene TRBV19, with a possible D match to TRBD1 (6 bases). Germline CDR1 is LNHDA and CDR2 is SQIVND (reference sequence). The CDR3 runs to 16 residues. V was clipped by 2 bases and J by 0 bases, with 13 bases between them. CDR3 nucleotide sequence: TGTGCCAGTAGTATAAGGACCGGGACACTGAACACTGAAGCTTTCTTT. Protein: CASSIRTGTLNTEAFF.

J is TRBJ1-6 and V is TRBV5-6; maybe TRBD1 (6 bases). Germline-derived CDR1 and CDR2 are SGHDT and YYEEEE. The CDR3 loop spans 15 amino acids. Trimming pared 2 bases from V and 3 bases from J, leaving 9 bases between. CDR3 nucleotides: TGTGCCAGCAGCTTTAAACAGGGCTATAATTCACCCCTCCACTTT. This gives the protein CASSFKQGYNSPLHF.

The CDR3 DNA is TGTGCCAGCAGCTTGGCCGCTGGGGCCACGAACACTGAAGCTTTCTTT. This translates into CASSLAAGATNTEAFF. The chain uses TRBV5-4 and TRBJ1-1; the D gene is possibly TRBD1 (5 bases). The V end was cut by 0 bases, the J end by 1 base, with 13 bases between. The germline V gene has CDR1 SGHNT and CDR2 YYREEE (reference sequence). The CDR3 has 16 amino acids.

This chain joins TRBV7-2 and TRBJ1-1; TRBD1 agrees at 7 bases. The CDR3 has 14 amino acids. V was clipped by 5 bases and J by 5 bases; unmatched bases: 8. Germline V gene data show CDR1 as SGHTA and CDR2 as FQGNSA. The CDR3 sequence is CASSLRHRGTEAFF. CDR3 sequence (DNA): TGTGCCAGCAGCCTCCGCCACAGGGGAACTGAAGCTTTCTTT.

V gene TRBV6-5 combines with J gene TRBJ1-2; D ambiguous. V lost 2 bases, J lost 2 bases, and 15 bases lay in between. Germline lookup yields CDR1 MNHEY and CDR2 SVGAGI. The CDR3 length is 16 residues. As DNA, the CDR3 is TGTGCCAGCAGTTACGCGCGGTGGCTTCCGAACTATGGCTACACCTTC. The encoded protein is CASSYARWLPNYGYTF.

The chain has TRBV7-2 and TRBJ1-2; TRBD1 matches 7 bases. CDR1 and CDR2 (germline): SGHTA, FQGNSA. The CDR3 length is 12 residues. The junction had 2 bases not matched to a gene; V was cut back by 3 bases and J by 7 bases. The CDR3 sequence is CASSLTGFGYTF. For the CDR3, the DNA is TGTGCCAGCAGCTTGACAGGGTTTGGCTACACCTTC.

The chain links TRBV4-2 to TRBJ2-2; TRBD1 is a possible D gene (5 bases). This CDR3 has 18 residues. Trimming cost V 0 bases and J 2 bases, with 16 bases left between them. CDR1 is LGHNA and CDR2 is YNFKEQ in the germline V gene. The CDR3 nucleotides read TGTGCCAGCAGCCAAGATGGTAGGATTGGACAAAACACCGGGGAGCTGTTTTTT. As protein: CASSQDGRIGQNTGELFF.

This chain links TRBV30 with TRBJ1-6; 10 nucleotides line up with TRBD1. CDR3 length: 16 amino acids. Trimming took 2 bases from V and 3 from J; bases not matched to a gene: 4. Germline V gene lookup returns CDR1 GTSNPN and CDR2 SVGIG (reference sequence). The CDR3 reads CAWSTRTGGYNSPLHF. In DNA, the CDR3 is TGTGCCTGGAGTACAAGGACAGGGGGCTATAATTCACCCCTCCACTTT.

The chain carries TRBV28 and TRBJ1-1; D is unresolved. Per germline, CDR1 MDHEN and CDR2 SYDVKM. V was trimmed by 5 bases and J by 5 bases, leaving 15 bases between them. The CDR3 is 14 residues long. The CDR3 region has the DNA TGTGCCAGCAGTCCCCCCCGGCGGTTAACTGAAGCTTTCTTT. Translated, it gives CASSPPRRLTEAFF.

This chain uses TRBV4-3 with TRBJ2-2; TRBD2 matches 9 bases. Germline values: CDR1 LGHNA, CDR2 YSLEER. Unmatched junction bases numbered 2, after V lost 3 bases and J lost 0 bases. CDR3 length: 16 amino acids. The CDR3 here is CASSQIAGANTGELFF. The CDR3 DNA reads TGCGCCAGCAGCCAGATAGCGGGGGCGAACACCGGGGAGCTGTTTTTT.

The J gene is TRBJ1-5, the V gene TRBV9; D uncertain. V was shortened by 3 bases and J by 0 bases, with 19 bases between the two germline ends. The CDR3 has 18 residues. Germline values: CDR1 SGDLS, CDR2 YYNGEE. CDR3 sequence (DNA): TGTGCCAGCAGCGGAGGAAAGCCGAGGATCTATAGCAATCAGCCCCAGCATTTT. It translates to CASSGGKPRIYSNQPQHF.

This chain connects TRBV9 to TRBJ1-2; D is ambiguous. Between the trimmed V and J ends, which lost 0 bases and 4 bases, there was a span of 13 bases. CDR1 SGDLS and CDR2 YYNGEE come from the germline V gene. The CDR3 loop spans 15 amino acids. The CDR3 bases are TGTGCCAGCAGCGTAGGACTCTCGGAAGGCTATGGCTACACCTTC. Encoded protein: CASSVGLSEGYGYTF.